One and the same sample provided the 2 T cell receptor beta chains below, sequenced in a study of cytomegalovirus exposure and HLA in healthy donors. PCR amplification relied on 60 Vbeta primers (plus 13 Jbeta primers). Measured with immunoSEQ multiplex PCR; TCRdb has only the in-frame clones, and not every one. This sample has under 90,000 clones, with more than 75% found just once. What was sequenced was PBMCs. Source of these receptors: a middle-aged man in good health and CMV-seronegative.

The chain recombines TRBV5-1 with TRBJ1-2, with TRBD1 matching over 7 bases. The CDR3 has 14 amino acids. CDR1 SGHRS and CDR2 YFSETQ come from the germline V gene. Trimming at V came to 4 bases and at J to 6 bases, leaving 9 bases not matched to a gene. The CDR3 here is CASSDLTGYDGYTF. As DNA, the CDR3 is TGCGCCAGCAGCGACCTGACAGGGTACGATGGCTACACCTTC. Full variable domain (outside the CDR3, taken from reference TRBV5-1 and TRBJ1-2): KAGVTQTPRYLIKTRGQQVTLSCSPISGHRSVSWYQQTPGQGLQFLFEYFSETQRNKGNFPGRFSGRQFSNSRSEMNVSTLELGDSALYLCASSDLTGYDGYTFGSGTRLTVV.

This chain connects TRBV29-1 to TRBJ2-7, with D possibly TRBD2 on 5 matching bases. The CDR3 loop spans 13 amino acids. Per the germline V gene, CDR1 is SQVTM and CDR2 is ANQGSEA. Trimming left V 4 bases short and J 6 bases short, with 16 bases between. The CDR3 DNA reads TGCAGCGTTGTGGTGGGGAGCCAAGGCGAGCAGTACTTC. Residues: CSVVVGSQGEQYF.